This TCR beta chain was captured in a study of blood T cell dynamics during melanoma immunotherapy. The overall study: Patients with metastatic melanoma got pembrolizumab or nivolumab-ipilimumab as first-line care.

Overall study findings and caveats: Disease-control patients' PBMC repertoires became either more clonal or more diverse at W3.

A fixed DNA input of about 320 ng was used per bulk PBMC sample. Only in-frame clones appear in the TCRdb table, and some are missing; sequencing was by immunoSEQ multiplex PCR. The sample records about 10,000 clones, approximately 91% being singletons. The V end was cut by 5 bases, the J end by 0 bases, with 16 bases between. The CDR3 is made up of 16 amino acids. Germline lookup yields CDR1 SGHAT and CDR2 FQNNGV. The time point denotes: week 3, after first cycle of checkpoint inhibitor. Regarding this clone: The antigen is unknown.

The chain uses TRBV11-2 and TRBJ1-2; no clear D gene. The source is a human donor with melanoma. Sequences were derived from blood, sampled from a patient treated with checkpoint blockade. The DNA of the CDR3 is TGTGCCAGCAGCACCCCCCCGGAGGGTTCTAACTATGGCTACACCTTC. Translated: CASSTPPEGSNYGYTF.